A single sample is the source of the 17 T cell receptor beta chains below, sequenced in a study of T-cell memory formation after mild COVID-19. TCRdb reanalysed the 5' RACE reads using MiXCR and keeps one entry per CDR3 protein. The table includes just over 300,000 distinct CDR3 sequences, 15% to 20% detected once. Sequencing was carried out using PBMCs or a T cell subset sorted from them (not recorded which). These receptors originate from a man between 18 and 35 years old who had mild COVID-19 (a few samples of this study predate the infection). Cell type and time point are not known.

J is TRBJ2-1 and V is TRBV24-1; 15 nucleotides agree with TRBD2. The CDR3 loop spans 21 amino acids. Per germline, CDR1 KGHDR and CDR2 SFDVKD. J was trimmed by 5 bases and V by 1 base; bases with no gene match: 14. The chain's CDR3 is CATSDFEITGTSGGLDNEQFF. The CDR3 region has the DNA TGTGCCACCAGTGATTTCGAGATTACCGGGACTAGCGGGGGGCTCGACAATGAGCAGTTCTTC.

The chain carries TRBV5-1 and TRBJ1-1; the D gene is possibly TRBD1 (5 bases). Germline-derived CDR1 and CDR2 are SGHRS and YFSETQ. Between the trimmed V and J ends, which lost 0 bases and 5 bases, there was a span of 11 bases. The CDR3 length is 14 residues. CDR3: CASSLETWGTEAFF. CDR3 coding DNA: TGCGCCAGCAGCTTGGAAACATGGGGGACTGAAGCTTTCTTT.

The chain recombines TRBV4-1 with TRBJ1-1, with D tentatively TRBD1 (5 bases). Between the trimmed V and J ends, which lost 4 bases and 7 bases, there was a span of 13 bases. The CDR3 has 13 amino acids. The germline V gene has CDR1 MGHRA and CDR2 YSYEKL. The CDR3 loop reads CASSPQGGGEAFF. The CDR3 DNA follows: TGCGCCAGCAGCCCCCAGGGCGGGGGTGAAGCTTTCTTT.

Only a few counts were recorded for this clonotype. J is TRBJ2-7 and V is TRBV5-1; the D gene could be TRBD1 or TRBD2 (7 bases each). Germline V gene data show CDR1 as SGHRS and CDR2 as YFSETQ. Trimming removed 1 base from V and 7 bases from J, with 12 bases in between. This CDR3 comprises 13 residues. This chain's CDR3 is CASSLIRGGEQYV. The CDR3 region has the DNA TGCGCCAGCAGCTTGATCAGGGGGGGGGAGCAGTACGTC.

This rearrangement joins TRBV9 to TRBJ2-5; 13 nucleotides agree with TRBD2. The CDR3 spans 15 residues. Trimming at V came to 4 bases and at J to 4 bases, leaving 4 bases not matched to a gene. The germline V gene encodes CDR1 SGDLS and CDR2 YYNGEE. CDR3 amino acids: CASSSLAGGLETQYF. CDR3 sequence (DNA): TGTGCCAGCAGCTCACTAGCGGGGGGGTTAGAGACCCAGTACTTC.

The chain recombines TRBV24-1 with TRBJ2-3, with TRBD2 as a possible D gene (5 bases). CDR1 is KGHDR and CDR2 is SFDVKD in the germline V gene. This CDR3 region has 15 residues. V was clipped by 6 bases and J by 0 bases, with 12 bases between them. This chain's CDR3 is CATSQGLGSTDTQYF. The CDR3 nucleotides read TGTGCCACCAGTCAAGGACTGGGTAGCACAGATACGCAGTATTTT.

This clonotype has a handful of counts. The CDR3 nucleotides read TGTGCCAGCAGTTATGGACAGGGGACAGATACGCAGTATTTT. Translated, it gives CASSYGQGTDTQYF. The V and J genes are TRBV6-2 or TRBV6-3 and TRBJ2-3; 9 bases fit TRBD1. The CDR3 extends over 14 amino acids. V was clipped by 3 bases and J by 3 bases; unmatched bases: 1. Germline V lookup: CDR1 MNHEY, CDR2 SVGEGT.

This clonotype showed up just a few times. The chain is built from TRBV7-9 and TRBJ1-1; no clear D gene. The V end was cut by 1 base, the J end by 5 bases, with 14 bases between. CDR1 is SEHNR, CDR2 FQNEAQ, per germline (reference sequence). The length of the CDR3 is 15 residues. DNA of the CDR3: TGTGCCAGCAGCTTAGTGGGCGGCAGTTGGACTGAAGCTTTCTTT. Protein: CASSLVGGSWTEAFF.

This clonotype has only a few counts. The chain has TRBV6-5 and TRBJ2-1, with TRBD2 identical over 10 bases. The V gene end was trimmed by 6 bases and the J gene end by 4 bases; junction bases not matched to a gene: 21. CDR1 MNHEY and CDR2 SVGAGI come from the germline V gene. The CDR3 is made up of 20 amino acids. The CDR3 coding sequence is TGTGCCAGCAGAACCGGGCCTAGCGGGGGCGCGGGCTTGAGATACAATGAGCAGTTCTTC. This codes for CASRTGPSGGAGLRYNEQFF.

This clonotype has a handful of counts. The chain joins TRBV7-6 to TRBJ2-2; TRBD1 agrees at 8 bases. This CDR3 is 16 amino acids long. Germline-derived CDR1 and CDR2 are SGHVS and FNYEAQ. V lost 4 bases to trimming and J lost 7 bases; unmatched junction nucleotides: 11. CDR3 protein: CASSSGQGVLHGELFF. The CDR3 coding sequence is TGTGCCAGCAGCTCCGGACAGGGCGTTCTTCACGGGGAGCTGTTTTTT.

The gene calls are TRBV20-1 and TRBJ1-2; 9 bases match TRBD1. J lost 4 bases, V lost 0 bases, and 9 bases had no gene match. Germline V gene sequence: CDR1 DFQATT, CDR2 SNEGSKA (reference sequence). CDR3 length: 16 residues. CDR3 in DNA: TGCAGTGCTAGAGATGTGGACAGGGGATATTTCTATGGCTACACCTTC. Its translation is CSARDVDRGYFYGYTF.

Only a few counts were recorded for this clonotype. The chain combines TRBV5-1 with TRBJ2-1; tentatively, D is TRBD2 (5 bases). Germline values: CDR1 SGHRS, CDR2 YFSETQ. V lost 5 bases and J 2 bases, leaving 14 bases between the germline ends. This CDR3 has 15 residues. The CDR3 coding sequence is TGCGCCAGCAGATATGGACTGTATACCTACAATGAGCAGTTCTTC. This sequence encodes CASRYGLYTYNEQFF.

This clonotype was recorded many times. The chain uses TRBV19 and TRBJ2-1; 7 bases line up with TRBD2. V lost 4 bases, J lost 0 bases, and 6 bases stayed unmatched. Germline assignment: CDR1 LNHDA and CDR2 SQIVND (reference sequence). The CDR3 spans 16 residues. DNA of the CDR3: TGTGCCAGTAGTAGCCCCGGGGGGTCCTCCTACAATGAGCAGTTCTTC. Its protein product is CASSSPGGSSYNEQFF.

Concerning this clonotype itself: A much larger clone lies a single base off, so this may be a read error. V and J are TRBV7-3 and TRBJ2-3, with 12 bases fitting TRBD2. The CDR3 runs to 16 residues. Per the germline V gene, CDR1 is SGHTA and CDR2 is FQGTGA. V lost 5 bases and J lost 4; bases outside the gene matches: 7. Here the CDR3 reads CASSVSLAGGPDTQYF. CDR3 coding DNA: TGTGCCAGCAGCGTCTCACTAGCGGGGGGACCAGATACGCAGTATTTT. Full variable domain (missing parts from reference TRBV7-3 and TRBJ2-3): GAGVSQTPSNKVTEKGKYVELRCDPISGHTALYWYRQSLGQGPEFLIYFQGTGAADDSGLPNDRFFAVRPEGSVSTLKIQRTERGDSAVYLCASSVSLAGGPDTQYFGPGTRLTVL.

This clonotype came up a few times. J is TRBJ2-3 and V is TRBV24-1; 8 bases agree with TRBD1. The V gene end was trimmed by 3 bases and the J gene end by 3 bases; junction bases not matched to a gene: 7. The germline gives CDR1 KGHDR, CDR2 SFDVKD. CDR3 length equals 16 residues. CDR3: CATSDPGTGETDTQYF. The CDR3 DNA is TGTGCCACCAGTGATCCAGGGACAGGAGAGACAGATACGCAGTATTTT.

The table lists this clonotype with many counts. The gene calls are TRBV5-1 and TRBJ1-2; a weak D match, TRBD1 (6 bases). This CDR3 is 15 amino acids long. CDR1 is SGHRS, CDR2 YFSETQ, per germline. Trimming pared 4 bases from V and 0 bases from J, leaving 13 bases between. CDR3 DNA sequence: TGCGCCAGCAGCATCCAGGGACAAGCTAACTATGGCTACACCTTC. This codes for CASSIQGQANYGYTF.

The chain has TRBV28 and TRBJ2-3; either TRBD1 or TRBD2 may supply D (5 bases each). The CDR3 sequence is 15 residues long. V was trimmed by 3 bases and J by 7 bases, leaving 17 bases between them. The V gene's germline CDR1 is MDHEN and CDR2 SYDVKM. CDR3 in amino acids: CASSLGASRANTQYF. In nucleotides, the CDR3 is TGTGCCAGCAGTTTGGGAGCGTCCAGGGCGAATACGCAGTATTTT.